This entry lists 18 T cell receptor beta chains sequenced from one sample in a study of shared clonotypes between healthy human individuals. Some clones are missing from TCRdb's copy, which holds only in-frame ones; the method was immunoSEQ multiplex PCR. The sample shows under 1,900,000 clones, less than 99% of them seen only once. The sample consisted of naive CD4+ T cells sorted from blood. Indicated subset: CD45RA+ positively selected. These receptors were taken from a man aged 30 to 45 in good health.

J is TRBJ2-2 and V is TRBV18; D is possibly TRBD1 (6 bases). This CDR3 comprises 14 residues. Trimming stripped 4 bases from V and 1 base from J, with 7 bases between. Germline values: CDR1 KGHSH, CDR2 LQKENI. This chain's CDR3 is CASSQDRNTGELFF. DNA for the CDR3: TGTGCCAGCTCACAGGACAGGAACACCGGGGAGCTGTTTTTT.

This clone was detected once. The gene calls are TRBV2 and TRBJ2-7; 8 bases fit TRBD2. CDR1 is SNHLY and CDR2 is FYNNEI in the germline V gene. Trimming removed 8 bases from V and 7 bases from J; junction bases left unmatched: 7. The CDR3 covers 12 residues. CDR3 sequence: CASEAGGIEQYF. The CDR3 nucleotides read TGTGCCAGCGAGGCGGGAGGAATAGAGCAGTACTTC.

The chain joins TRBV7-2 to TRBJ2-1, with D tentatively TRBD2 (6 bases). Germline V CDR1 and CDR2: SGHTA, FQGNSA. The CDR3 has 17 amino acids. V lost 0 bases and J lost 0, with 12 bases in between. For the CDR3, the DNA is TGTGCCAGCAGCTTAGCCGGGACTCCGACCTCCTACAATGAGCAGTTCTTC. Protein product: CASSLAGTPTSYNEQFF.

This clone was observed a single time. The V call is TRBV28, the J call TRBJ2-7; D gene ambiguous. Trimming pared 6 bases from V and 5 bases from J, leaving 14 bases between. CDR3 length: 13 residues. Germline V gene lookup returns CDR1 MDHEN and CDR2 SYDVKM. CDR3 in amino acids: CASRERIVNEQYF. Here the CDR3 DNA reads TGTGCCAGCAGGGAACGGATCGTCAACGAGCAGTACTTC.

The genes are TRBV5-1 and TRBJ2-3, with 8 bases fitting TRBD1. The CDR3 runs to 14 residues. The germline CDR1 and CDR2 sequences are SGHRS and YFSETQ. Trimming cost V 6 bases and J 5 bases; bases outside gene matches: 8. The DNA for the CDR3 is TGCGCCAGCACCGTGACAGGGGTTGAAGATACGCAGTATTTT. Its protein product is CASTVTGVEDTQYF.

The chain's CDR3 is CASRGGGTTGAGELFF. The CDR3 DNA is TGTGCCAGCAGAGGAGGCGGGACTACAGGAGCCGGGGAGCTGTTTTTT. The chain is built from TRBV11-2 and TRBJ2-2, with TRBD2 identical over 7 bases. CDR1 and CDR2 (germline): SGHAT, FQNNGV. The CDR3 consists of 16 residues. Trimming at V came to 6 bases and at J to 6 bases, leaving 13 bases not matched to a gene.

This sequence joins TRBV5-1 and TRBJ1-3, with D possibly TRBD1 on 6 matching bases. The CDR3 sequence is 16 residues long. Germline CDR1 is SGHRS and CDR2 is YFSETQ. The V and J ends lost 4 bases and 0 bases respectively, with 14 bases between them. The CDR3 DNA is TGCGCCAGCAGCATACAGGGATCCCTCTCTGGAAACACCATATATTTT. This gives the protein CASSIQGSLSGNTIYF.

As concerns this clone: One end of the junction is discordant with germline, which a read error may explain. The V and J genes are TRBV5-1 and TRBJ2-7; 7 bases fit TRBD1. CDR1 is SGHRS and CDR2 is YFSETQ in the germline V gene. The CDR3 runs 13 residues. The CDR3 DNA sequence: TGCGCCAGCAGCTTGGGGCTTGGGACAGCTTGTATCTTC. Its translation: CASSLGLGTACIF.

As concerns this clone: The identical CDR3 is also encoded by other nucleotide sequences in the sample. The chain couples TRBV18 to TRBJ1-1; no definite D call. The germline V gene encodes CDR1 KGHSH and CDR2 LQKENI. The length of the CDR3 is 13 residues. Trimming stripped 2 bases from V and 2 bases from J, with 6 bases between. The CDR3 here is CASSPGVNTEAFF. The CDR3 DNA follows: TGTGCCAGCTCACCAGGGGTAAACACTGAAGCTTTCTTT. Full variable domain (rest looked up from reference TRBV18 and TRBJ1-1): NAGVMQNPRHLVRRRGQEARLRCSPMKGHSHVYWYRQLPEEGLKFMVYLQKENIIDESGMPKERFSAEFPKEGPSILRIQQVVRGDSAAYFCASSPGVNTEAFFGQGTRLTVV.

The gene calls are TRBV10-2 and TRBJ2-7; 8 positions match TRBD2. The length of the CDR3 is 12 residues. The germline CDR1 and CDR2 sequences are WSHSY and SAAADI. The V segment lost 4 bases and the J segment 6 bases; nucleotides outside the gene matches: 2. The chain's CDR3 is CASSATSGEQYF. The DNA for the CDR3 is TGCGCCAGCAGTGCTACTAGCGGCGAGCAGTACTTC.

The rearrangement joins TRBV28 to TRBJ2-7; D gene uncertain. Trimming removed 6 bases at V and 2 bases at J, with 8 bases between. In germline, CDR1 is MDHEN, CDR2 SYDVKM. This CDR3 has 12 residues. CDR3 loop: CASRAEPYEQYF. For the CDR3, the DNA is TGTGCCAGCAGGGCAGAGCCCTACGAGCAGTACTTC.

The V and J genes are TRBV5-4 and TRBJ2-2, with D unclear. V lost 4 bases to trimming and J lost 6 bases, with 10 bases between them. CDR3 length: 13 residues. Germline V gene data show CDR1 as SGHNT and CDR2 as YYREEE (reference sequence). CDR3 amino acids: CASSPAPPGELFF. The CDR3 DNA reads TGTGCCAGCAGCCCCGCCCCACCCGGGGAGCTGTTTTTT.

This chain connects TRBV27 to TRBJ1-2; no reliable D call. CDR1 and CDR2 from the germline V gene are MNHEY and SMNVEV (reference sequence). Trimming removed 3 bases from V and 2 bases from J, with 19 bases in between. There are 17 residues in the CDR3. This CDR3 is CASSFRFFDLGNYGYTF. The CDR3 DNA reads TGTGCCAGCAGTTTTAGATTTTTCGATCTGGGGAACTATGGCTACACCTTC.

The V and J genes are TRBV5-4 and TRBJ2-7, with 7 bases identical to TRBD2. V gave up 2 bases and J gave up 2 bases; unmatched junction bases: 10. CDR3 size: 16 residues. In germline, CDR1 is SGHNT, CDR2 YYREEE (reference sequence). The CDR3 here is CASSLGGSPLTYEQYF. As DNA, the CDR3 is TGTGCCAGCAGCTTAGGCGGGAGTCCACTTACCTACGAGCAGTACTTC.

CDR3 in amino acids: CASSLASGSGEQYF. CDR3 sequence (DNA): TGTGCCAGCAGCTTAGCCAGCGGGAGTGGCGAGCAGTACTTC. The chain uses TRBV11-3 and TRBJ2-7, with TRBD2 matching over 8 bases. Germline loops: CDR1 SGHNT, CDR2 YENEEA. The CDR3 contains 14 residues. The V gene end was trimmed by 1 base and the J gene end by 6 bases; junction bases not matched to a gene: 5.

V usage is TRBV4-2 and J usage is TRBJ2-1; TRBD2 matches at 7 bases. V shed 5 bases, J shed 6 bases, and the junction held 10 bases outside the gene matches. The CDR3 totals 15 residues. Germline-derived CDR1 and CDR2 are LGHNA and YNFKEQ. CDR3 DNA: TGTGCCAGCAGCTCCCGGGAGGCCCCCTTCAATGAGCAGTTCTTC. Its protein product is CASSSREAPFNEQFF.

This chain connects TRBV10-3 to TRBJ1-3; D is unclear. Germline values: CDR1 ENHRY, CDR2 SYGVKD. The V end lost 8 bases, the J end lost 8 bases, and 13 bases lay between the germline ends. This CDR3 is 12 amino acids long. The CDR3 protein is CAIGVGKDTIYF. CDR3 DNA: TGTGCCATCGGGGTAGGGAAAGACACCATATATTTT.

This clone is a singleton in its sample. This rearrangement joins TRBV10-3 to TRBJ2-1, with D possibly matching TRBD2 (5 bases). This CDR3 region has 16 residues. The V gene lost 3 bases and the J gene lost 6 bases, with 18 bases spanning the gap. CDR1 is ENHRY, CDR2 SYGVKD, per germline. The CDR3 sequence is CAISDATKSSSNEQFF. CDR3 in DNA: TGTGCCATCAGTGACGCCACTAAGTCTAGCTCCAATGAGCAGTTCTTC.